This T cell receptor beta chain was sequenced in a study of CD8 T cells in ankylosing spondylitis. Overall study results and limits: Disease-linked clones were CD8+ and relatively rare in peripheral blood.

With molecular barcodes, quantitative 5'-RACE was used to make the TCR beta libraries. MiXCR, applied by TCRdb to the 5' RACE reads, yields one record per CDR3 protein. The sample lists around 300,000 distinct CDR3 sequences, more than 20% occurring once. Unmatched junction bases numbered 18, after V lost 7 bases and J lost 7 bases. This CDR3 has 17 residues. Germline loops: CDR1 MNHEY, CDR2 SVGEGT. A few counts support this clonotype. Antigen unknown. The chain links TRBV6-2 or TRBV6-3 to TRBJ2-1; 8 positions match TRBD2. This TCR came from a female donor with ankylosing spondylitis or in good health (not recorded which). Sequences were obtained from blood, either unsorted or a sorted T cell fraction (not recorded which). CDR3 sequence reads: CASTPRGVGRDVNEQFF. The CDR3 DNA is TGTGCCAGCACCCCTCGGGGGGTCGGGAGGGATGTGAATGAGCAGTTCTTC.